Below are 23 T cell receptor beta chains sequenced from a single sample in a study of shared T cell receptors in the human thymus. The data were produced by immunoSEQ multiplex PCR, yet TCRdb's version contains in-frame clones alone and is incomplete. The sample shows about 540,000 clones, 70% to 80% of them seen only once. This sample also belongs to another study, concerning human thymus T cells.

The sample comprised thymocytes. The receptors derive from a boy younger than two with a congenital heart defect.

The chain is built from TRBV4-3 and TRBJ2-5; 10 bases match TRBD2. After removal of 0 bases from V and 5 bases from J, the junction contained 12 bases not matched to a gene. This CDR3 contains 18 residues. Germline V gene lookup returns CDR1 LGHNA and CDR2 YSLEER. For the CDR3, the DNA is TGCGCCAGCAGCCAAGAGAAAGTAACTAGCGGGATGGGTGAGACCCAGTACTTC. This sequence encodes CASSQEKVTSGMGETQYF.

J is TRBJ2-2 and V is TRBV28; 7 bases align to TRBD2. The V segment lost 2 bases and the J segment 6 bases; nucleotides outside the gene matches: 6. This CDR3 has 15 residues. The germline V gene has CDR1 MDHEN and CDR2 SYDVKM. CDR3 sequence reads: CASSLRAGEAGELFF. The CDR3 coding sequence is TGTGCCAGCAGTTTACGGGCGGGAGAGGCCGGGGAGCTGTTTTTT.

The rearrangement joins TRBV5-1 to TRBJ2-2; 11 nucleotides align to TRBD2. This CDR3 spans 16 amino acids. Germline assignment: CDR1 SGHRS and CDR2 YFSETQ. V was clipped by 7 bases and J by 6 bases; unmatched bases: 11. The CDR3 spells CASPYSLGLAAGELFF. In DNA, the CDR3 is TGCGCCAGCCCATACTCGTTGGGACTAGCGGCCGGGGAGCTGTTTTTT. Using reference TRBV5-1 and TRBJ2-2 for the parts outside the CDR3, the full variable domain is KAGVTQTPRYLIKTRGQQVTLSCSPISGHRSVSWYQQTPGQGLQFLFEYFSETQRNKGNFPGRFSGRQFSNSRSEMNVSTLELGDSALYLCASPYSLGLAAGELFFGEGSRLTVL.

This clone has more than one count but fewer than ten. The chain is built from TRBV10-1 and TRBJ2-7; 7 bases are shared with TRBD2. Germline V gene lookup returns CDR1 WNHNN and CDR2 SYGVQD (reference sequence). With 2 bases clipped from V and 5 bases from J, the junction kept 12 bases outside the gene matches. This CDR3 spans 16 amino acids. The CDR3 nucleotides are TGCGCCAGCAGTGAGACTAGCGAGTTGGGTCTCCACGAGCAGTACTTC. Translated: CASSETSELGLHEQYF.

In its sample, this clone was seen a few times. The chain links TRBV7-2 to TRBJ2-1; possibly TRBD2 for D (5 bases). Germline V CDR1 and CDR2: SGHTA, FQGNSA. Trimming removed 5 bases at V and 10 bases at J, with 12 bases between. This CDR3 region has 12 residues. CDR3: CASSPFSVEQFF. The CDR3 DNA reads as TGTGCCAGCAGCCCCTTTAGCGTAGAGCAGTTCTTC.

V gene TRBV6-1 combines with J gene TRBJ2-3; 8 positions match TRBD2. Trimming removed 3 bases from V and 4 bases from J; junction bases left unmatched: 6. CDR3 length equals 15 residues. CDR1 and CDR2 from the germline V gene are MNHNS and SASEGT. CDR3 nucleotide sequence: TGTGCCAGCAGTGACTCGGGAGGGGAGGCAGATACGCAGTATTTT. Its protein product is CASSDSGGEADTQYF.

This clone was observed a handful of times. This sequence joins TRBV27 and TRBJ1-5; TRBD1 might be the D (5 bases). Per the germline V gene, CDR1 is MNHEY and CDR2 is SMNVEV (reference sequence). Between the trimmed V and J ends, which lost 3 bases and 4 bases, there was a span of 10 bases. CDR3 length: 14 amino acids. The CDR3 here is CASSFGKGNQPQHF. The CDR3 nucleotides read TGTGCCAGCAGTTTTGGGAAGGGGAATCAGCCCCAGCATTTT.

The rearrangement links TRBV12-5 to TRBJ2-1; the match to TRBD2 covers 8 bases. The V gene end was trimmed by 5 bases and the J gene end by 5 bases; junction bases not matched to a gene: 8. The CDR3 sequence is 15 residues long. Germline V lookup: CDR1 LGHNT, CDR2 FRNRAP. The CDR3 bases are TGTGCTAGTGGTCCACAGCGGGAGTGGCACAATGAGCAGTTCTTC. Encoded protein: CASGPQREWHNEQFF.

This clone has just a few counts. The genes are TRBV27 and TRBJ2-2; 9 nucleotides match TRBD1. The CDR3 spans 16 residues. The trim removed 5 bases at V and 14 bases at J, leaving 18 bases unmatched. Looked up from germline, CDR1 is MNHEY and CDR2 is SMNVEV (reference sequence). The CDR3 bases are TGTGCCAGCAGTAGATCCGGGACAGGGAACTTGATGGAACTGTTTTTT. Amino acid sequence: CASSRSGTGNLMELFF.

In its sample, this clone was seen a few times. This rearrangement joins TRBV25-1 to TRBJ2-5; weak D call: TRBD1 (5 bases). The CDR3 totals 18 residues. The germline V and J ends were trimmed by 8 bases and 2 bases, with 27 bases remaining between them. From germline, CDR1 is MGHDK and CDR2 SYGVNS. In DNA form, the CDR3 reads TGTGCCAGCCATGGGCAGGGTGGAACTTACGGCCCTCAAGAGACCCAGTACTTC. It codes for CASHGQGGTYGPQETQYF.

V usage is TRBV5-4 and J usage is TRBJ1-1, with 12 bases aligning to TRBD1. The trim removed 4 bases at V and 5 bases at J, leaving 6 bases unmatched. Germline V gene data show CDR1 as SGHNT and CDR2 as YYREEE (reference sequence). CDR3 length: 15 residues. CDR3 DNA: TGTGCCAGCAGCCTTGGGACAGGGGGCATAACTGAAGCTTTCTTT. Encoded protein: CASSLGTGGITEAFF.

The chain has TRBV5-4 and TRBJ2-7; possible D gene TRBD2, 6 bases. The germline gives CDR1 SGHNT, CDR2 YYREEE (reference sequence). CDR3 length: 14 residues. V lost 0 bases, J lost 5 bases, and 12 bases lay in between. This chain's CDR3 is CASSLETRGHEQYF. The DNA for the CDR3 is TGTGCCAGCAGCTTGGAGACTAGGGGTCACGAGCAGTACTTC.

In the case of this clone: This CDR3 is also generated by other DNA sequences in the sample. The V gene is TRBV5-1, the J gene TRBJ1-2, with 7 bases identical to TRBD1. The germline V gene encodes CDR1 SGHRS and CDR2 YFSETQ. The CDR3 totals 14 residues. The J segment lost 5 bases and the V segment lost 0 bases, leaving 4 bases of the junction unmatched. CDR3 protein: CASSLGGGSYGYTF. The CDR3 nucleotides are TGCGCCAGCAGCTTGGGAGGGGGCAGTTATGGCTACACCTTC.

The rearrangement links TRBV27 to TRBJ2-1, with TRBD1 identical over 10 bases. Looked up from germline, CDR1 is MNHEY and CDR2 is SMNVEV (reference sequence). The CDR3 runs to 19 residues. V lost 8 bases to trimming and J lost 2 bases; unmatched junction nucleotides: 18. The CDR3, as DNA: TGTGCCAGCGGGATTAAAAGGGACAGGGGCAATTTTACCTACAATGAGCAGTTCTTC. Its translation is CASGIKRDRGNFTYNEQFF.

This clone has more than one count but fewer than ten. The chain is built from TRBV6-5 and TRBJ1-1; D call uncertain. Germline values: CDR1 MNHEY, CDR2 SVGAGI. The CDR3 has 13 amino acids. Trimming shortened V by 8 bases and J by 5 bases, and 15 bases separated the two germline ends. The CDR3 here is CASRPSLGTEAFF. In DNA form, the CDR3 reads TGTGCCAGCCGCCCGTCCCTCGGGACTGAAGCTTTCTTT.

This chain joins TRBV30 and TRBJ2-3, with 9 bases fitting TRBD2. This CDR3 region has 15 residues. CDR1 is GTSNPN and CDR2 is SVGIG in the germline V gene (reference sequence). Losses at the gene ends were 5 bases for V and 2 bases for J; bases not matched to a gene: 8. The CDR3 region is CAWSALAGITDTQYF. For the CDR3, the DNA is TGTGCCTGGTCGGCTCTAGCGGGGATCACAGATACGCAGTATTTT.

This clone has just one count. The chain uses TRBV15 and TRBJ2-1; D is possibly TRBD2 (6 bases). Germline CDR1 is LNHNV and CDR2 is YYDKDF (reference sequence). V lost 1 base to trimming and J lost 8 bases, with 18 bases between them. The length of the CDR3 is 16 residues. In DNA, the CDR3 is TGTGCCACCAGCAGAGTGATACTAGAGAGGAGGGATGAGCAGTTCTTC. Protein sequence: CATSRVILERRDEQFF.

The J gene is TRBJ2-7, the V gene TRBV7-2; D perhaps matches TRBD2 (5 bases). The length of the CDR3 is 16 residues. Per the germline V gene, CDR1 is SGHTA and CDR2 is FQGNSA. With 5 bases removed from V and 5 bases from J, the gap between germline ends came to 22 bases. The CDR3 coding sequence is TGTGCCAGCAGCCTCCTCGGACTTTTTCCTAGGCACGAGCAGTACTTC. Translating it yields CASSLLGLFPRHEQYF.

This clone occurred a few times. The rearrangement joins TRBV4-2 to TRBJ2-4; 8 positions match TRBD2. The CDR3 is 17 amino acids. V shed 2 bases, J shed 0 bases, and the junction held 6 bases outside the gene matches. CDR1 LGHNA and CDR2 YNFKEQ come from the germline V gene. This CDR3 is CASSQNTSGLAKNIQYF. The CDR3 coding sequence is TGTGCCAGCAGCCAAAATACTAGCGGACTAGCCAAAAACATTCAGTACTTC.

This chain's CDR3 is CSARVPDGYTF. CDR3 bases: TGCAGTGCTAGAGTCCCAGATGGCTACACCTTC. The chain has TRBV20-1 and TRBJ1-2; D is unresolved. The CDR3 sequence is 11 residues long. V lost 1 base and J lost 6, with 6 bases in between. The V gene's germline CDR1 is DFQATT and CDR2 SNEGSKA (reference sequence).

This sequence joins TRBV5-1 and TRBJ2-7, with a possible D match to TRBD2 (6 bases). CDR1 is SGHRS and CDR2 is YFSETQ in the germline V gene. The CDR3 contains 17 residues. Trimming removed 4 bases from V and 2 bases from J, with 22 bases in between. DNA of the CDR3: TGCGCCAGCAGCCCGGGCGGGGTTGGCAGGGCCCCCTACGAGCAGTACTTC. Translation gives CASSPGGVGRAPYEQYF.

The J gene is TRBJ1-1, the V gene TRBV29-1; unclear D gene. The CDR3 has 14 amino acids. V gave up 0 bases and J gave up 3 bases, with 11 bases separating them. From germline, CDR1 is SQVTM and CDR2 ANQGSEA. The CDR3 DNA reads as TGCAGCGTTGAAGATAGCGGCGGAGACACTGAAGCTTTCTTT. This translates into CSVEDSGGDTEAFF.

This chain joins TRBV7-9 and TRBJ1-2; no reliable D call. Germline CDR1 reads SEHNR; CDR2 reads FQNEAQ (reference sequence). The CDR3 loop spans 15 amino acids. The germline V and J ends were trimmed by 4 bases and 0 bases, with 12 bases remaining between them. The CDR3 loop reads CASSSPLPANYGYTF. CDR3 DNA sequence: TGTGCCAGCAGCTCTCCCTTGCCAGCTAACTATGGCTACACCTTC. Using reference TRBV7-9 and TRBJ1-2 for the parts outside the CDR3, the full variable domain is DTGVSQNPRHKITKRGQNVTFRCDPISEHNRLYWYRQTLGQGPEFLTYFQNEAQLEKSRLLSDRFSAERPKGSFSTLEIQRTEQGDSAMYLCASSSPLPANYGYTFGSGTRLTVV.